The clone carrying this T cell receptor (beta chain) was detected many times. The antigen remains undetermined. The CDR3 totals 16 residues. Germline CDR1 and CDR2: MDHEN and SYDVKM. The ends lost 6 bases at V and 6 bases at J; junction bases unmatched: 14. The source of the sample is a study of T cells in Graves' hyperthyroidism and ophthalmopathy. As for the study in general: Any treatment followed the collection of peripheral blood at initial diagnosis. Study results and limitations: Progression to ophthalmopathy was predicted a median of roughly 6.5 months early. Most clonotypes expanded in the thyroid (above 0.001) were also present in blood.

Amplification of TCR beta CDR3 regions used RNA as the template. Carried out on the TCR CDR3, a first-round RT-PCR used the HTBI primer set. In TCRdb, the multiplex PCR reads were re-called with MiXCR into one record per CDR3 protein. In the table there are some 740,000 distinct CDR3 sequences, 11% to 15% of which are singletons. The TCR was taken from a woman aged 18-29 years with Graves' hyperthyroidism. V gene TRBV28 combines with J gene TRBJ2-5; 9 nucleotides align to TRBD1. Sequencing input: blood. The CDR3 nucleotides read TGTGCCAGCAGCCGGAGAATGGGACAGGGTTTTCAGACCCAGTACTTC. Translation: CASSRRMGQGFQTQYF.